Below are 19 T cell receptor beta chains sequenced from a single sample in a study of blood T cell repertoires in COVID-19. Repertoires were generated with immunoSEQ multiplex PCR, while TCRdb's copy carries only in-frame clones and drops some. The sample lists approximately 150,000 clones; around 87% were seen once. Sample: peripheral blood. These receptors all come from a woman over 75 with COVID-19, enrolled during active disease.

This chain connects TRBV7-7 to TRBJ2-1, with TRBD1 matching 9 bases. Germline CDR1 and CDR2: SSHAT and FNYEAQ (reference sequence). This CDR3 comprises 17 residues. V shed 1 base and J 6 bases; nucleotides not matched to a gene: 10. The CDR3 here is CASSLGVAGQGGNEQFF. The CDR3 DNA follows: TGTGCCAGCAGCTTAGGGGTTGCGGGACAGGGAGGCAATGAGCAGTTCTTC.

This chain uses TRBV28 with TRBJ2-7; 9 bases agree with TRBD1. The CDR3 is made up of 16 amino acids. From germline, CDR1 is MDHEN and CDR2 SYDVKM. The V gene end was trimmed by 6 bases and the J gene end by 4 bases; junction bases not matched to a gene: 13. Written as DNA, the CDR3 is TGTGCCAGCAGCTCCGCACCGGGACAGGGATATTACGAGCAGTACTTC. Translated: CASSSAPGQGYYEQYF. Full variable domain (missing parts from reference TRBV28 and TRBJ2-7): DVKVTQSSRYLVKRTGEKVFLECVQDMDHENMFWYRQDPGLGLRLIYFSYDVKMKEKGDIPEGYSVSREKKERFSLILESASTNQTSMYLCASSSAPGQGYYEQYFGPGTRLTVT.

This clone was seen only a few times. This chain connects TRBV10-1 to TRBJ1-2; D unresolved. CDR1 is WNHNN and CDR2 is SYGVQD in the germline V gene (reference sequence). This CDR3 spans 15 amino acids. V was cut by 2 bases and J by 4 bases, with 14 bases left in between. CDR3 amino acids: CASSEIRRVIYGYTF. CDR3 bases: TGCGCCAGCAGTGAGATTAGGAGGGTGATCTATGGCTACACCTTC.

This clone occurred a few times. The chain recombines TRBV7-2 with TRBJ2-2; TRBD1 matches at 8 bases. Germline trimming cut 6 bases from V and 6 bases from J; bases unmatched to any gene: 9. The CDR3 loop spans 15 amino acids. The germline V gene has CDR1 SGHTA and CDR2 FQGNSA. For the CDR3, the DNA is TGTGCCAGCAGTAGTAGGGAACAGGGGGCCGGGGAGCTGTTTTTT. Its translation: CASSSREQGAGELFF.

This clone was seen once. The chain has TRBV2 and TRBJ1-5; D is possibly TRBD1 (6 bases). Germline-derived CDR1 and CDR2 are SNHLY and FYNNEI. Trimming pared 3 bases from V and 2 bases from J, leaving 11 bases between. This CDR3 region has 15 residues. CDR3 nucleotides: TGTGCCAGCAGTGATTCCAGGGGAGGCAATCAGCCCCAGCATTTT. Its translation: CASSDSRGGNQPQHF.

V is TRBV28 and J is TRBJ1-2, with D possibly matching TRBD1 (6 bases). Trimming shortened V by 5 bases and J by 4 bases, and 17 bases separated the two germline ends. Looked up from germline, CDR1 is MDHEN and CDR2 is SYDVKM. The CDR3 has 15 amino acids. The CDR3 bases are TGTGCCAGCAGTAGTACTTACAGGGCCTCCTATGGCTACACCTTC. Translating it yields CASSSTYRASYGYTF.

The chain combines TRBV28 with TRBJ2-6; TRBD1 matches at 10 bases. This CDR3 comprises 17 residues. Germline V gene sequence: CDR1 MDHEN, CDR2 SYDVKM. Trimming removed 3 bases from V and 4 bases from J; junction bases left unmatched: 6. CDR3 bases: TGTGCCAGCAGTTTGCGACAGGGGGCATCAGGGGCCAACGTCCTGACTTTC. It codes for CASSLRQGASGANVLTF. Full variable domain (outside the CDR3, taken from reference TRBV28 and TRBJ2-6): DVKVTQSSRYLVKRTGEKVFLECVQDMDHENMFWYRQDPGLGLRLIYFSYDVKMKEKGDIPEGYSVSREKKERFSLILESASTNQTSMYLCASSLRQGASGANVLTFGAGSRLTVL.

The rearrangement joins TRBV19 to TRBJ2-7; unclear D gene. This CDR3 region has 14 residues. The germline V and J ends were trimmed by 1 base and 3 bases, with 10 bases remaining between them. The germline CDR1 and CDR2 sequences are LNHDA and SQIVND (reference sequence). This CDR3 reads CASSIALRNYEQYF. In DNA, the CDR3 is TGTGCCAGTAGTATAGCCCTTAGAAACTACGAGCAGTACTTC.

The CDR3 nucleotides are TGTGCCAGTACGGGCAGGGATGCAACTAATGAAAAACTGTTTTTT. Translated: CASTGRDATNEKLFF. The chain uses TRBV19 and TRBJ1-4; D is possibly TRBD1 (5 bases). The CDR3 is made up of 15 amino acids. The germline V and J ends were trimmed by 7 bases and 0 bases, with 12 bases remaining between them. Germline CDR1 is LNHDA and CDR2 is SQIVND (reference sequence). Looking up the rest from reference TRBV19 and TRBJ1-4 gives the full variable domain: DGGITQSPKYLFRKEGQNVTLSCEQNLNHDAMYWYRQDPGQGLRLIYYSQIVNDFQKGDIAEGYSVSREKKESFPLTVTSAQKNPTAFYLCASTGRDATNEKLFFGSGTQLSVL.

V and J are TRBV10-3 and TRBJ2-2, with no clear D. V was trimmed by 11 bases and J by 2 bases, leaving 15 bases between them. Germline lookup yields CDR1 ENHRY and CDR2 SYGVKD. The CDR3 totals 14 residues. The CDR3 DNA is TGTGCCGTCCCGGGTCGAAGTAACACCGGGGAGCTGTTTTTT. This gives the protein CAVPGRSNTGELFF.

The chain employs TRBV5-1 and TRBJ2-5; 16 positions agree with TRBD2. Germline V gene sequence: CDR1 SGHRS, CDR2 YFSETQ. The CDR3 is 19 amino acids. Losses at the gene ends were 4 bases for V and 2 bases for J; bases not matched to a gene: 11. This chain's CDR3 is CASSTPGLAGGPRQETQYF. DNA for the CDR3: TGCGCCAGCAGCACCCCGGGACTAGCGGGAGGGCCGCGGCAAGAGACCCAGTACTTC.

The rearrangement uses TRBV3-1 (or the pseudogene TRBV3-2) and TRBJ2-7; 7 bases map to TRBD1. The CDR3 covers 12 residues. Germline values: CDR1 LGHDT, CDR2 YNNKEL (reference sequence). The trim removed 3 bases at V and 4 bases at J, leaving 0 bases unmatched. CDR3 protein: CASSQTGYEQYF. As DNA, the CDR3 is TGTGCCAGCAGCCAGACAGGGTACGAGCAGTACTTC.

The V and J genes are TRBV6-5 and TRBJ2-5, with no clear D. From germline, CDR1 is MNHEY and CDR2 SVGAGI. The CDR3 has 15 residues. V lost 6 bases and J 0 bases, leaving 14 bases between the germline ends. In nucleotides, the CDR3 is TGTGCCAGCAGCTCCCCCGGTCATAACCAAGAGACCCAGTACTTC. Translating it yields CASSSPGHNQETQYF.

V gene TRBV6-5 combines with J gene TRBJ2-5, with D perhaps TRBD1 (5 bases). The length of the CDR3 is 14 residues. The V end was cut by 0 bases, the J end by 8 bases, with 13 bases between. Germline loops: CDR1 MNHEY, CDR2 SVGAGI. The CDR3 nucleotides read TGTGCCAGCAGTTACTCGTCCGGCCAGGGAACCCAGTACTTC. Protein sequence: CASSYSSGQGTQYF.

The chain couples TRBV9 to TRBJ2-1; D may be TRBD2 (6 bases). Trimming took off 3 bases at V and 6 bases at J, with 19 bases between the two ends. The CDR3 is 16 residues long. Per germline, CDR1 SGDLS and CDR2 YYNGEE. The CDR3 protein is CASSGTGRLGPNEQFF. The CDR3 DNA reads TGTGCCAGCAGCGGAACGGGGAGACTAGGACCCAATGAGCAGTTCTTC.

The V call is TRBV28, the J call TRBJ1-6; weak D call: TRBD1 (5 bases). This CDR3 has 17 amino acids. Germline loops: CDR1 MDHEN, CDR2 SYDVKM. The germline V and J ends were trimmed by 7 bases and 6 bases, with 22 bases remaining between them. The CDR3 spells CASTPPVGEAVNSPLHF. CDR3 in DNA: TGTGCCAGCACCCCACCCGTAGGGGAGGCGGTTAATTCACCCCTCCACTTT.

V usage is TRBV2 and J usage is TRBJ2-3, with unresolved D. Germline V lookup: CDR1 SNHLY, CDR2 FYNNEI. CDR3 size: 13 residues. V lost 5 bases, J lost 3 bases, and 9 bases lay in between. CDR3 loop: CASSSQLTDTQYF. The CDR3 DNA reads as TGTGCCAGCAGTTCTCAGTTGACAGATACGCAGTATTTT.

The CDR3 nucleotides are TGTGCCAGTAGTCAGACAGGGGCGGTCGAAAAACTGTTTTTT. Its translation: CASSQTGAVEKLFF. The rearrangement uses TRBV19 and TRBJ1-4, with TRBD1 matching over 8 bases. Germline V gene sequence: CDR1 LNHDA, CDR2 SQIVND (reference sequence). J gave up 8 bases and V 5 bases, and 7 bases lay outside the gene matches. CDR3 length: 14 amino acids.

The chain links TRBV6-2 or TRBV6-3 to TRBJ1-1; D might be TRBD1 (5 bases). This CDR3 region has 14 residues. Between the trimmed V and J ends, which lost 4 bases and 1 base, there was a span of 10 bases. From germline, CDR1 is MNHEY and CDR2 SVGEGT. CDR3 in DNA: TGTGCCAGCAGTTCCTATACAGGGAACACTGAAGCTTTCTTT. Amino acid sequence: CASSSYTGNTEAFF.